These 18 T cell receptor beta chains share one sample of origin, sequenced in a study of T cells in Graves' hyperthyroidism and ophthalmopathy (dated by TCRdb to 2018 to 2020). Library preparation employed multiplex PCR. The sequencing machine was an Illumina HiSeq 2000. Amplification of TCR beta CDR3 regions was carried out from RNA transcripts. The first round of RT-PCR for the TCR CDR3 was performed with the HTBI primer set and the Qiagen OneStep RT-PCR kit. The public reads were reanalyzed by TCRdb: fastp trimming at Q25, MiXCR alignment, in-frame beta chains only. Identical CDR3 proteins give one entry, which carries the most common genes and DNA. The sample has 350,000 to 400,000 distinct CDR3 sequences on record, more than 12% of them singletons. The top ten clones comprise approximately 32% of the sample. Input material: blood. The receptor source for this set is a woman between 25 and 40 years old with Graves' hyperthyroidism.

Only a few counts were recorded for this clonotype. The chain couples TRBV12-3 or TRBV12-4 to TRBJ2-3; possibly TRBD2 for D (6 bases). Trimming took 2 bases from V and 11 from J, leaving 11 bases between them. The length of the CDR3 is 12 residues. The CDR3 spells CASSLWTTLQYF. CDR3 sequence (DNA): TGTGCCAGCAGTTTATGGACTACGCTGCAGTATTTT.

This clonotype has only a few counts. CDR3 region: CATSDMNTEAFF. CDR3 in DNA: TGTGCCACCAGTGACATGAACACTGAAGCTTTCTTT. The rearrangement joins TRBV24-1 to TRBJ1-1; D not certain. The CDR3 sequence is 12 residues long. CDR1 KGHDR and CDR2 SFDVKD come from the germline V gene. V was trimmed by 4 bases and J by 0 bases, leaving 2 bases between them.

In this sample, this clonotype turned up a few times. The chain employs TRBV2 and TRBJ2-7; D gene uncertain. Deletions cut 8 bases from V and 4 bases from J, with 9 bases between. CDR3 length equals 11 residues. CDR1 is SNHLY, CDR2 FYNNEI, per germline. CDR3 residues: CASGKGYEQYF. In nucleotides, the CDR3 is TGTGCCAGCGGTAAGGGTTACGAGCAGTACTTC.

The chain combines TRBV19 with TRBJ2-7; 9 nucleotides align to TRBD1. This CDR3 region has 14 residues. V shed 5 bases and J 7 bases; nucleotides not matched to a gene: 9. In germline, CDR1 is LNHDA, CDR2 SQIVND (reference sequence). The CDR3 here is CASSSGQGPFEQYF. The CDR3 DNA reads as TGTGCCAGTAGTTCGGGACAGGGCCCCTTTGAGCAGTACTTC.

This clonotype was detected ten times or more. No DNA is shown, since the ends of the CDR3 on it are uncertain; the CDR3 is the one TCRdb lists. CDR3 residues: CASSSSTGLNTEAFF. This chain connects TRBV6-1 to TRBJ1-1; the table calls TRBD1, which could not be checked here. The CDR3 spans 15 residues, counting both ends. Germline V gene sequence: CDR1 MNHNS, CDR2 SASEGT.

There are a few counts of this clonotype. V gene TRBV29-1 combines with J gene TRBJ2-7; no definite D call. V dropped 5 bases and J dropped 3 bases, with 14 bases sitting between them. The CDR3 is 13 residues long. CDR1 is SQVTM, CDR2 ANQGSEA, per germline. CDR3 loop: CSVCLGYLYEQYF. The CDR3 bases are TGCAGCGTTTGCTTGGGGTATCTCTACGAGCAGTACTTC.

At least ten counts were recorded for this clonotype. The V and J genes are TRBV11-2 and TRBJ2-5, with a weak D call TRBD1 (5 bases). The CDR3 runs 14 residues. The germline gives CDR1 SGHAT, CDR2 FQNNGV. Trimming shortened V by 0 bases and J by 5 bases, and 10 bases separated the two germline ends. CDR3 coding DNA: TGTGCCAGCAGCTTAGAGGCAGGGCCCGAGACCCAGTACTTC. Its translation is CASSLEAGPETQYF.

There are many counts of this clonotype. An end of the junction does not agree with germline; a read error may underlie this. V gene TRBV7-7 combines with J gene TRBJ2-2; D is possibly TRBD2 (6 bases). Per the germline V gene, CDR1 is SSHAT and CDR2 is FNYEAQ (reference sequence). This CDR3 is built from 13 residues. The CDR3 region has the DNA TGTGCTAGCAGCCCCTGGCGGGACGGGGAGCTGTTTTTT. This codes for CASSPWRDGELFF. Full variable domain (rest looked up from reference TRBV7-7 and TRBJ2-2): GAGVSQSPRYKVTKRGQDVTLRCDPISSHATLYWYQQALGQGPEFLTYFNYEAQPDKSGLPSDRFSAERPEGSISTLTIQRTEQRDSAMYRCASSPWRDGELFFGEGSRLTVL.

The chain recombines TRBV25-1 with TRBJ2-1, with 10 positions matching TRBD2. With V trimmed by 6 bases and J by 3 bases, 5 bases remained unmatched. The CDR3 is 15 amino acids. CDR1 and CDR2 (germline): MGHDK, SYGVNS. DNA for the CDR3: TGTGCCAGCAGCAAGCGGGAGGGCCTCTACAATGAGCAGTTCTTC. Its protein is CASSKREGLYNEQFF.

This clonotype was recorded a few times. The chain uses TRBV6-1 and TRBJ1-1; D is possibly TRBD1 (5 bases). Trimming stripped 4 bases from V and 6 bases from J, with 15 bases between. The CDR3 spans 14 residues. Looked up from germline, CDR1 is MNHNS and CDR2 is SASEGT. In DNA form, the CDR3 reads TGTGCCAGCAGTGGAACCAACAGGTCACCTGAAGCTTTCTTT. Its protein is CASSGTNRSPEAFF.

This clonotype was detected a few times. V and J are TRBV10-3 and TRBJ1-1; D unclear. The V gene lost 8 bases and the J gene lost 1 base, with 14 bases spanning the gap. There are 14 residues in the CDR3. Germline V gene sequence: CDR1 ENHRY, CDR2 SYGVKD. The CDR3 reads CAISRSETNTEAFF. The CDR3 DNA is TGTGCCATCTCTAGGTCGGAAACGAACACTGAAGCTTTCTTT.

This clonotype was seen repeatedly, ten times or more. The chain uses TRBV2 and TRBJ1-2; no clear D. V was shortened by 6 bases and J by 7 bases, with 3 bases between the two germline ends. Germline-derived CDR1 and CDR2 are SNHLY and FYNNEI. The CDR3 length is 9 residues. The CDR3 region has the DNA TGTGCCAGCAGGTCTGGCTACACCTTC. Protein product: CASRSGYTF.

This clonotype was recorded a few times. The V call is TRBV28, the J call TRBJ2-4; D possibly corresponds to TRBD2 (5 bases). The germline gives CDR1 MDHEN, CDR2 SYDVKM. Trimming stripped 5 bases from V and 3 bases from J, with 11 bases between. CDR3 length equals 14 residues. DNA of the CDR3: TGTGCCAGCAGTGCCCCGGAGGTCAAAAACATTCAGTACTTC. Amino acid sequence: CASSAPEVKNIQYF.

This clonotype was seen a few times. V usage is TRBV18 and J usage is TRBJ2-7, with D perhaps being TRBD1 or TRBD2 (5 bases each). This CDR3 spans 16 amino acids. Germline CDR1 is KGHSH and CDR2 is LQKENI. V was shortened by 4 bases and J by 6 bases, with 22 bases between the two germline ends. CDR3 nucleotide sequence: TGTGCCAGCTCACGCGCCGGTCCGGGACCGACCTCCGAGCAGTACTTC. It encodes CASSRAGPGPTSEQYF.

This clonotype came up a few times. The chain uses TRBV29-1 and TRBJ1-2; D ambiguous. CDR3 length: 10 residues. In germline, CDR1 is SQVTM, CDR2 ANQGSEA. V was pared by 6 bases and J by 4 bases, with 6 bases between. DNA for the CDR3: TGCAGCGTCACTCTCTATGGCTACACCTTC. Its translation is CSVTLYGYTF.

This clonotype was counted only a few times. CDR3 coding DNA: TGCGCCAGCAGCCCCTCGAGCCTCGCCGGGACAACGGCTTTCTTT. Translation gives CASSPSSLAGTTAFF. The J gene is TRBJ1-1, the V gene TRBV4-1; possibly TRBD1 for D (6 bases). Per germline, CDR1 MGHRA and CDR2 YSYEKL. Deletions cut 4 bases from V and 11 bases from J, with 23 bases between. The CDR3 is made up of 15 amino acids.

This clonotype was observed a single time. This is likely a read error, given that the CDR3 carries no conserved phenylalanine or tryptophan at its end. The chain carries TRBV7-9 and TRBJ2-5; 10 bases are shared with TRBD1. In germline, CDR1 is SEHNR, CDR2 FQNEAQ (reference sequence). This CDR3 comprises 16 residues. V trimming: 5 bases; J trimming: 2 bases; junction bases outside the gene matches: 8. This CDR3 reads CASSRLDRGWQETQYL. The DNA of the CDR3 is TGTGCCAGCAGCCGCTTGGACAGGGGGTGGCAAGAGACCCAGTACCTC.

This clonotype was detected only a few times. The chain combines TRBV6-1 with TRBJ1-4, with D possibly TRBD1 on 6 matching bases. Germline V gene data show CDR1 as MNHNS and CDR2 as SASEGT. Trimming took off 8 bases at V and 4 bases at J, with 11 bases between the two ends. This CDR3 spans 13 amino acids. CDR3 loop: CASHRDLNEKLFF. CDR3 DNA: TGTGCCAGCCACAGGGATCTTAATGAAAAACTGTTTTTT.